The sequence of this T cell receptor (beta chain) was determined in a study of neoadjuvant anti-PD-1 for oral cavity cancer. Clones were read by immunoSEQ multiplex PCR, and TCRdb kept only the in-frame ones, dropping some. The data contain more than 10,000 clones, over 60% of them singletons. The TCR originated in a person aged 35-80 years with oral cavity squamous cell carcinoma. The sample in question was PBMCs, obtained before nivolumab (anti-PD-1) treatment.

The CDR3 reads CASSLAQGTSGRAAQYF. CDR3 in DNA: TGTGCCAGCAGCTTAGCGCAGGGGACTAGCGGGAGGGCCGCGCAGTACTTC. The chain links TRBV7-2 to TRBJ2-7, with TRBD2 matching 16 bases. Trimming at V came to 0 bases and at J to 9 bases, leaving 8 bases not matched to a gene. The CDR3 runs 17 residues. Germline V lookup: CDR1 SGHTA, CDR2 FQGNSA.